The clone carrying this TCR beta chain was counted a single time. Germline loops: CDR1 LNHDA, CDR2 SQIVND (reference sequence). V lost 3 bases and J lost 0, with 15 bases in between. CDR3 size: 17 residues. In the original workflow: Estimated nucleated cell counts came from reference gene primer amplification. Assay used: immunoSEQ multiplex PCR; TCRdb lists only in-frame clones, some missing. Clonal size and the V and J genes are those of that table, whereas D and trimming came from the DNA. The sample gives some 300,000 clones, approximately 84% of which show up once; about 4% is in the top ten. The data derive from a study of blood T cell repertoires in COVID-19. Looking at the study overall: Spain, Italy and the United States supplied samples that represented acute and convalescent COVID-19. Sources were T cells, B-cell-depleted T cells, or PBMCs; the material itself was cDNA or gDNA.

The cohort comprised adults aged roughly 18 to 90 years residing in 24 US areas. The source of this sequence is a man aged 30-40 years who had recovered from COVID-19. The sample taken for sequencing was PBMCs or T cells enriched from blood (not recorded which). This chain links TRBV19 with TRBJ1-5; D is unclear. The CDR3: CASSILTASHSNQPQHF. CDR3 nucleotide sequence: TGTGCCAGTAGTATCTTAACAGCAAGCCATAGCAATCAGCCCCAGCATTTT.